These 18 T cell receptor beta chains were sequenced from one sample in a study of regulatory T cells in long-lasting Graves disease (dated by TCRdb to 2020 to 2023). Sample time point, as interpreted from the label and publication: newly diagnosed GD, antithyroid drugs for less than 3 months. RNA was extracted from PBMCs in TRIzol for both TCR sequencing and RNA sequencing. Library preparation employed multiplex PCR. The instrument given in TCRdb is Illumina HiSeq 4000. iRepertoire HTBI primers and Arm-PCR amplification of CDR3 regions were used to construct TCR beta libraries. TCRdb reworked the public reads: Q25 trimming with fastp, MiXCR clone assembly, productive beta chains retained. A single entry per CDR3 protein holds the most common genes and DNA from its merged rows. The sample data list approximately 470,000 distinct CDR3 sequences, and 16% of these were observed just once. Of the sample, over 9% is held by the ten largest clones.

These data were also reused for a study on T cells in Graves' hyperthyroidism and ophthalmopathy.

This sample comprised peripheral blood mononuclear cells (PBMCs), obtained at new diagnosis, from a patient treated with antithyroid drugs. These receptors all stem from a middle-aged man with Graves disease. Donor details come from another sample of the same person, matched by shared clones.

The chain uses TRBV19 and TRBJ1-5; the D is unclear. Trimming took off 7 bases at V and 1 base at J, with 14 bases between the two ends. Per the germline V gene, CDR1 is LNHDA and CDR2 is SQIVND (reference sequence). The CDR3 extends over 15 amino acids. The CDR3 DNA sequence: TGTGCCAGTACCTCGGGCGGTGGAAGCAATCAGCCCCAGCATTTT. This encodes CASTSGGGSNQPQHF.

The table lists this clonotype with many counts. J is TRBJ2-1 and V is TRBV11-2; D remains unclear. The CDR3 totals 13 residues. The germline V gene has CDR1 SGHAT and CDR2 FQNNGV. The V end lost 3 bases, the J end lost 4 bases, and 7 bases lay between the germline ends. This CDR3 is CASSFSAYNEQFF. CDR3 bases: TGTGCCAGCAGCTTTTCAGCGTACAATGAGCAGTTCTTC.

The chain is built from TRBV11-2 and TRBJ2-3; D remains unclear. Germline V gene lookup returns CDR1 SGHAT and CDR2 FQNNGV. This CDR3 is built from 14 residues. Trimming cost V 4 bases and J 4 bases, with 12 bases left between them. The CDR3 sequence: CASSSVTTADTQYF. CDR3 sequence (DNA): TGTGCCAGCAGCTCAGTCACGACGGCAGATACGCAGTATTTT.

V usage is TRBV4-1 and J usage is TRBJ2-5, with D maybe TRBD2 (5 bases). V was cut by 3 bases and J by 4 bases, with 18 bases left in between. Germline V gene lookup returns CDR1 MGHRA and CDR2 YSYEKL. CDR3 length: 16 residues. CDR3 in amino acids: CASSQSRTGWRETQYF. In DNA, the CDR3 is TGCGCCAGCAGCCAGAGTAGAACGGGATGGCGAGAGACCCAGTACTTC.

This clonotype was detected many times. The chain combines TRBV2 with TRBJ2-1; no clear D gene. Germline V CDR1 and CDR2: SNHLY, FYNNEI. The CDR3 runs to 15 residues. V shed 6 bases and J shed 0 bases, with 12 bases lying between them. For the CDR3, the DNA is TGTGCCAGCAGGGGCTACATAAGCTCCTACAATGAGCAGTTCTTC. Its translation is CASRGYISSYNEQFF.

Note on this clonotype: A read error may explain this, as a much larger clone is one base away. The genes are TRBV18 and TRBJ2-7; 8 bases align to TRBD2. This CDR3 spans 15 amino acids. Trimming removed 6 bases from V and 3 bases from J; junction bases left unmatched: 10. Germline CDR1 KGHSH, CDR2 LQKENI. The CDR3 loop is CASSRGREGVYEQYF. In DNA form, the CDR3 reads TGTGCCAGCTCCCGGGGTCGGGAGGGCGTCTACGAGCAGTACTTC.

In its sample, this clonotype was seen many times. The J gene is TRBJ2-2, the V gene TRBV20-1, with D perhaps matching TRBD1 or TRBD2 (5 bases each). The ends were cut back, 6 bases at V and 7 bases at J, with 12 bases in the middle. CDR3 length: 12 residues. In germline, CDR1 is DFQATT, CDR2 SNEGSKA (reference sequence). CDR3: CSARDVHGELFF. The CDR3 DNA sequence: TGCAGTGCGAGGGACGTACACGGGGAGCTGTTTTTT.

This clonotype was seen a few times. The germline gene is not matched at one end of the junction; a read error may be the cause. The V call is TRBV28, the J call TRBJ1-1; D is perhaps TRBD1 (5 bases). From germline, CDR1 is MDHEN and CDR2 SYDVKM. The CDR3 has 15 residues. The CDR3 here is CASSLLPRGGTEVFF. The CDR3 nucleotides are TGTGCCAGCAGTTTATTACCCCGGGGGGGGACTGAAGTTTTCTTT.

As to this clonotype: A much bigger clone sits one base away, suggesting this may be a read error. The chain recombines TRBV28 with TRBJ1-2; 7 positions agree with TRBD1. The CDR3 sequence is 12 residues long. Germline CDR1 and CDR2: MDHEN and SYDVKM. V lost 8 bases to trimming and J lost 2 bases; unmatched junction nucleotides: 2. For the CDR3, the DNA is TGTGCCAGCCTGGGACAGAACTATGGCTACACCTTC. Amino acid sequence: CASLGQNYGYTF.

This clonotype was seen repeatedly, ten times or more. This chain connects TRBV7-8 to TRBJ1-1; D unclear. V lost 2 bases, J lost 1 base, and 8 bases lay in between. CDR1 is SGHVS, CDR2 FQNEAQ, per germline. The CDR3 consists of 14 residues. The CDR3 DNA sequence: TGTGCCAGCAGCTTACACGGCCGGAACACTGAAGCTTTCTTT. It encodes CASSLHGRNTEAFF.

Ten or more counts support this clonotype. This sequence joins TRBV3-1 and TRBJ2-7; 9 positions match TRBD1. This CDR3 is 14 amino acids long. CDR1 is LGHDT and CDR2 is YNNKEL in the germline V gene (reference sequence). Trimming cost V 3 bases and J 0 bases; bases outside gene matches: 0. CDR3 protein: CASSQTGGSYEQYF. The CDR3 DNA reads TGTGCCAGCAGCCAGACAGGGGGCTCCTACGAGCAGTACTTC.

At least ten counts were recorded for this clonotype. J is TRBJ2-7 and V is TRBV28; 9 nucleotides line up with TRBD1. Looked up from germline, CDR1 is MDHEN and CDR2 is SYDVKM. Trimming at V came to 3 bases and at J to 7 bases, leaving 7 bases not matched to a gene. CDR3 length equals 14 residues. The CDR3 DNA reads as TGTGCCAGCAGTTTGCCTACAGGGGGCGGTGAGCAGTACTTC. Its protein product is CASSLPTGGGEQYF.

This chain links TRBV7-8 with TRBJ2-2, with 8 bases that match TRBD1. V was clipped by 5 bases and J by 2 bases; unmatched bases: 13. From germline, CDR1 is SGHVS and CDR2 FQNEAQ. The CDR3 contains 18 residues. In DNA, the CDR3 is TGTGCCAGCAGCCGGCCGGACAGGGACTTTGTAAACACCGGGGAGCTGTTTTTT. It specifies CASSRPDRDFVNTGELFF.

This clonotype was found a few times. The genes are TRBV29-1 and TRBJ1-2; D unresolved. The ends were cut back, 3 bases at V and 5 bases at J, with 7 bases in the middle. Looked up from germline, CDR1 is SQVTM and CDR2 is ANQGSEA. This CDR3 has 11 residues. This CDR3 is CSVELGYGYTF. The CDR3 coding sequence is TGCAGCGTTGAGCTAGGGTATGGCTACACCTTC.

This clonotype has more than one count but fewer than ten. The V call is TRBV6-1, the J call TRBJ1-2; D is unresolved. In germline, CDR1 is MNHNS, CDR2 SASEGT. This CDR3 comprises 14 residues. V was pared by 5 bases and J by 4 bases, with 14 bases between. Here the CDR3 DNA reads TGTGCCAGCAGTACCAGGCTTTGGTCCTATGGCTACACCTTC. Translating gives CASSTRLWSYGYTF.

In its sample, this clonotype was seen many times. The chain has TRBV20-1 and TRBJ1-6, with TRBD1 as a possible D gene (5 bases). This CDR3 region has 15 residues. V was cut by 4 bases and J by 2 bases, with 12 bases left in between. Germline V lookup: CDR1 DFQATT, CDR2 SNEGSKA (reference sequence). CDR3 sequence reads: CSATGGGAYNSPLHF. The CDR3 region has the DNA TGCAGTGCTACGGGGGGAGGGGCCTATAATTCACCCCTCCACTTT.

In its sample, this clonotype was seen many times. The chain combines TRBV27 with TRBJ2-1, with 8 bases that match TRBD2. With 6 bases clipped from V and 4 bases from J, the junction kept 11 bases outside the gene matches. The CDR3 contains 16 residues. Germline V gives CDR1 MNHEY, CDR2 SMNVEV (reference sequence). The CDR3 reads CASRRGGTRKYNEQFF. The CDR3 DNA reads TGTGCCAGCAGAAGGGGGGGGACTAGAAAATACAATGAGCAGTTCTTC.

The genes are TRBV11-2 and TRBJ2-2; 8 bases match TRBD2. Germline V gene sequence: CDR1 SGHAT, CDR2 FQNNGV. After removal of 5 bases from V and 4 bases from J, the junction contained 6 bases not matched to a gene. The CDR3 extends over 15 amino acids. CDR3 in amino acids: CASSELGGGTGELFF. The CDR3 DNA is TGTGCCAGCAGCGAACTCGGGGGGGGCACCGGGGAGCTGTTTTTT.